The 29 T cell receptor beta chains below were found in one sample sequenced in a study of molecular identifiers for immune sequencing clone quantification. Each CDR3 protein gets one entry after TCRdb re-called the PCR reads with MiXCR. Of some 100,000 distinct CDR3 sequences in the sample, about 20% were seen once. Source material: naive CD8+ T cells from blood, with Jurkat cell RNA spiked in. The subset denotes: FACS-sorted CD8+CD4-CCR7+CD45RA+ naive T cells. These receptors were taken from a human donor in good health. Some libraries in this study had Jurkat cell RNA spiked in.

For this clonotype: A much more abundant neighbour one base away suggests this may be a read error. Without the conserved terminal phenylalanine or tryptophan, this CDR3 likely stems from a read error. The chain links TRBV29-1 to TRBJ1-1; 8 bases map to TRBD1. V lost 6 bases, J lost 3 bases, and 0 bases stayed unmatched. The CDR3 extends over 11 amino acids. Germline V gene sequence: CDR1 SQVTM, CDR2 ANQGSEA. CDR3 sequence: CSVQGDTEAFI. DNA for the CDR3: TGCAGCGTACAGGGGGACACTGAAGCTTTCATT.

This clonotype has ten or more counts. This chain uses TRBV6-5 with TRBJ1-1; the D is unclear. The CDR3 has 14 residues. The V gene lost 0 bases and the J gene lost 4 bases, with 9 bases spanning the gap. Germline-derived CDR1 and CDR2 are MNHEY and SVGAGI. CDR3 sequence reads: CASSYSKGGTEAFF. DNA of the CDR3: TGTGCCAGCAGTTACTCGAAGGGTGGCACTGAAGCTTTCTTT.

Concerning this clonotype itself: This clone may be a read error of a much larger clone one base away. The gene calls are TRBV6-2 or TRBV6-3 and TRBJ2-1; 7 nucleotides agree with TRBD2. Germline CDR1 is MNHEY and CDR2 is SVGEGT. The CDR3 totals 17 residues. CDR3 protein: CARSFLIIGAGEYEQFF. The CDR3 coding sequence is TGTGCCCGCAGCTTTCTCATCATTGGGGCGGGGGAGTATGAGCAGTTCTTC.

For this clonotype: A read error may be the cause here, since a much bigger clone is one base away. The conserved closing phenylalanine or tryptophan is absent in this CDR3, likely reflecting a read error. The chain carries TRBV5-1 and TRBJ1-5; perhaps TRBD1 as D (5 bases). The CDR3 contains 16 residues. Trimming stripped 4 bases from V and 0 bases from J, with 14 bases between. The V gene's germline CDR1 is SGHRS and CDR2 YFSETQ. The CDR3: CASSRGQIISNQPQHL. CDR3 DNA sequence: TGCGCCAGCAGCCGAGGACAAATCATTAGCAATCAGCCCCAGCATCTT.

This clonotype was found many times. The J gene is TRBJ2-7, the V gene TRBV27; TRBD2 matches 12 bases. V dropped 3 bases and J dropped 6; count of bases not matched to a gene: 9. There are 16 residues in the CDR3. In germline, CDR1 is MNHEY, CDR2 SMNVEV (reference sequence). CDR3 sequence (DNA): TGTGCCAGCAGTTTTAGCCTAGCGGGAGGGCCGGGCGAGCAGTACTTC. It codes for CASSFSLAGGPGEQYF.

The gene calls are TRBV10-3 and TRBJ1-5; D is uncertain. The CDR3 extends over 13 amino acids. V was trimmed by 0 bases and J by 5 bases, leaving 5 bases between them. The germline V gene has CDR1 ENHRY and CDR2 SYGVKD. The DNA of the CDR3 is TGTGCCATCAGTGAGTCAGAGGATCAGCCCCAGCATTTT. Protein: CAISESEDQPQHF.

A remark on this clonotype: Its ends do not fully match the called genes, so a read error is possible. The chain joins TRBV15 to TRBJ2-2, with TRBD2 matching over 9 bases. CDR1 LNHNV and CDR2 YYDKDF come from the germline V gene (reference sequence). This CDR3 has 15 residues. The CDR3 loop is CATSPGLAVDGGLFF. Written as DNA, the CDR3 is TGTGCCACCAGCCCGGGACTAGCCGTGGACGGGGGGCTGTTTTTT.

This clonotype was counted ten times or more. This chain uses TRBV27 with TRBJ1-5; D not resolved. The CDR3 loop spans 14 amino acids. The ends were cut back, 4 bases at V and 2 bases at J, with 9 bases in the middle. Germline-derived CDR1 and CDR2 are MNHEY and SMNVEV (reference sequence). Written as DNA, the CDR3 is TGTGCCAGCAGTTCTAAGGGTCGCAATCAGCCCCAGCATTTT. Translation: CASSSKGRNQPQHF.

In its sample, this clonotype was seen many times. The chain carries TRBV28 and TRBJ1-5; D is uncertain. This CDR3 is 14 amino acids long. The germline CDR1 and CDR2 sequences are MDHEN and SYDVKM. Deletions cut 6 bases from V and 3 bases from J, with 12 bases between. CDR3 region: CASRDRPLNQPQHF. The DNA for the CDR3 is TGTGCCAGCAGGGATCGCCCTCTCAATCAGCCCCAGCATTTT.

This clonotype was recorded a few times. A much larger clone sits a single nucleotide away, making a read error possible. The chain combines TRBV14 with TRBJ1-1; TRBD1 aligns across 10 bases. After removal of 6 bases from V and 5 bases from J, the junction contained 6 bases not matched to a gene. The germline V gene encodes CDR1 SGHDN and CDR2 FVKESK. The CDR3 has 14 amino acids. The CDR3: CASSGDRGRTEAFF. DNA for the CDR3: TGTGCCAGCAGTGGGGACAGGGGAAGGACTGAAGCTTTCTTT.

In this sample, this clonotype turned up many times. CDR3 amino acids: CASKGTGDSGANVLTF. The CDR3 bases are TGTGCCAGCAAAGGGACAGGGGATTCTGGGGCCAACGTCCTGACTTTC. V usage is TRBV6-5 and J usage is TRBJ2-6; 10 nucleotides agree with TRBD1. Per germline, CDR1 MNHEY and CDR2 SVGAGI. The CDR3 is 16 amino acids. Trimming at V came to 7 bases and at J to 1 base, leaving 4 bases not matched to a gene.

The chain combines TRBV20-1 with TRBJ2-1; D remains unclear. The CDR3 spans 16 residues. Looked up from germline, CDR1 is DFQATT and CDR2 is SNEGSKA (reference sequence). Trimming left V 0 bases short and J 0 bases short, with 12 bases between. The CDR3 region is CSARDSYGTSYNEQFF. The CDR3 region has the DNA TGCAGTGCTAGAGATTCATACGGTACCTCCTACAATGAGCAGTTCTTC.

This clonotype was seen many times. The V and J genes are TRBV19 and TRBJ1-6; possibly TRBD1 for D (5 bases). CDR1 and CDR2 from the germline V gene are LNHDA and SQIVND (reference sequence). Trimming removed 9 bases at V and 4 bases at J, with 16 bases between. The CDR3 is 15 amino acids. The CDR3 nucleotides are TGTGCCAGCAGTTGGGGCTCGGGGTATAATTCACCCCTCCACTTT. Amino acid sequence: CASSWGSGYNSPLHF. The whole variable domain, remainder taken from reference TRBV19 and TRBJ1-6, is DGGITQSPKYLFRKEGQNVTLSCEQNLNHDAMYWYRQDPGQGLRLIYYSQIVNDFQKGDIAEGYSVSREKKESFPLTVTSAQKNPTAFYLCASSWGSGYNSPLHFGNGTRLTVT.

This clonotype was seen many times. The V gene is TRBV20-1, the J gene TRBJ2-2; the D is unclear. The V end was cut by 3 bases, the J end by 0 bases, with 8 bases between. CDR1 and CDR2 (germline): DFQATT, SNEGSKA (reference sequence). This CDR3 is 14 amino acids long. The CDR3 nucleotides are TGCAGTGCTAGTTTGGAAACGAACACCGGGGAGCTGTTTTTT. This gives the protein CSASLETNTGELFF.

This clonotype was seen at least ten times. This chain uses TRBV7-8 with TRBJ2-3; D gene ambiguous. Germline V gives CDR1 SGHVS, CDR2 FQNEAQ. The CDR3 is 13 residues long. Between the trimmed V and J ends, which lost 1 base and 4 bases, there was a span of 6 bases. Written as DNA, the CDR3 is TGTGCCAGCAGCTTAGATCAGTCAGATACGCAGTATTTT. Amino acids: CASSLDQSDTQYF.

On this clonotype itself: A much larger clone lies one base from this, so it may be a read error. The chain joins TRBV27 to TRBJ1-2, with D possibly TRBD1 on 5 matching bases. Germline lookup yields CDR1 MNHEY and CDR2 SMNVEV (reference sequence). Trimming cost V 3 bases and J 3 bases, with 8 bases left between them. The CDR3 spans 13 residues. CDR3 in amino acids: CASSFQGHYGYTF. The CDR3 DNA reads TGTGCCAGCAGTTTCCAGGGACACTATGGCTACACCTTC.

J is TRBJ2-7 and V is TRBV2; 10 positions agree with TRBD1. Germline V lookup: CDR1 SNHLY, CDR2 FYNNEI. The CDR3 sequence is 13 residues long. J gave up 3 bases and V 8 bases, and 4 bases lay outside the gene matches. CDR3 amino acids: CASEGQGFYEQYF. Here the CDR3 DNA reads TGTGCCAGCGAGGGACAGGGGTTCTACGAGCAGTACTTC.

This clonotype was counted ten times or more. The J gene is TRBJ1-4, the V gene TRBV30, with 7 bases lining up with TRBD1. Trimming removed 5 bases from V and 0 bases from J; junction bases left unmatched: 3. Germline V gene sequence: CDR1 GTSNPN, CDR2 SVGIG (reference sequence). CDR3 length: 14 residues. CDR3 sequence (DNA): TGTGCCTGGTCCGGGACAGCAACTAATGAAAAACTGTTTTTT. Its translation is CAWSGTATNEKLFF.

This clonotype was seen repeatedly, ten times or more. The chain couples TRBV7-8 to TRBJ2-7; D may be TRBD1 (5 bases). The V gene lost 7 bases and the J gene lost 2 bases, with 12 bases spanning the gap. The CDR3 is 13 residues long. Germline lookup yields CDR1 SGHVS and CDR2 FQNEAQ. The CDR3: CASNSGNPYEQYF. The DNA of the CDR3 is TGTGCCAGCAACTCAGGGAACCCCTACGAGCAGTACTTC.

This chain uses TRBV7-7 with TRBJ1-5, with no clear D. The CDR3 runs to 14 residues. From germline, CDR1 is SSHAT and CDR2 FNYEAQ (reference sequence). V lost 2 bases, J lost 4 bases, and 9 bases lay in between. For the CDR3, the DNA is TGTGCCAGCAGCTTACGTTTCAGGAATCAGCCCCAGCATTTT. Protein sequence: CASSLRFRNQPQHF.

This clonotype was seen ten or more times. V usage is TRBV6-2 or TRBV6-3 and J usage is TRBJ2-7; D call uncertain. Germline values: CDR1 MNHEY, CDR2 SVGEGT. CDR3 size: 11 residues. Deletions cut 4 bases from V and 7 bases from J, with 8 bases between. The CDR3 region is CASSFLGEQYF. The DNA for the CDR3 is TGTGCCAGCAGTTTCTTGGGGGAGCAGTACTTC.

V and J are TRBV20-1 and TRBJ2-7; TRBD2 matches 7 bases. Germline V gene data show CDR1 as DFQATT and CDR2 as SNEGSKA (reference sequence). The V segment lost 0 bases and the J segment 2 bases; nucleotides outside the gene matches: 4. CDR3 length equals 14 residues. This CDR3 is CSARELAAPYEQYF. The DNA of the CDR3 is TGCAGTGCTAGAGAGCTAGCGGCGCCCTACGAGCAGTACTTC.

The V gene is TRBV7-8, the J gene TRBJ1-1; D unclear. V was pared by 5 bases and J by 3 bases, with 10 bases between. Germline V CDR1 and CDR2: SGHVS, FQNEAQ. The CDR3 covers 13 residues. The CDR3 here is CASSRNMHTEAFF. In DNA form, the CDR3 reads TGTGCCAGCAGCCGCAACATGCACACTGAAGCTTTCTTT.

About this clonotype: Possible read error: a much larger clone is one base away. This sequence joins TRBV30 and TRBJ2-7; D not certain. Germline V gives CDR1 GTSNPN, CDR2 SVGIG (reference sequence). The V gene lost 3 bases and the J gene lost 6 bases, with 9 bases spanning the gap. The CDR3 totals 11 residues. CDR3 loop: CAWSMGGEQYF. CDR3 coding DNA: TGTGCCTGGAGCATGGGCGGCGAGCAGTACTTC.

Of note for this clonotype: This may come from a read error, since a much larger clone is one base off. The rearrangement links TRBV20-1 to TRBJ2-2, with D maybe TRBD2 (6 bases). From germline, CDR1 is DFQATT and CDR2 SNEGSKA (reference sequence). The CDR3 loop spans 12 amino acids. The CDR3 loop reads CSARDGTGGLFF. In nucleotides, the CDR3 is TGCAGTGCTAGAGATGGGACCGGGGGGCTGTTTTTT.

The chain carries TRBV28 and TRBJ2-3, with 14 bases fitting TRBD2. The CDR3 has 15 amino acids. Germline-derived CDR1 and CDR2 are MDHEN and SYDVKM. J gave up 4 bases and V 8 bases, and 5 bases lay outside the gene matches. The CDR3 nucleotides are TGTGCCAGCGGTTGGGGACTAGCGGGAGCAGATACGCAGTATTTT. It yields the protein CASGWGLAGADTQYF.

This clonotype has a count of ten or more. The chain uses TRBV29-1 and TRBJ2-2; perhaps TRBD2 as D (6 bases). Germline CDR1 and CDR2: SQVTM and ANQGSEA. This CDR3 has 14 amino acids. V dropped 4 bases and J dropped 2 bases, with 11 bases sitting between them. CDR3 DNA: TGCAGCGTTGCTGCGCGGGAAAACACCGGGGAGCTGTTTTTT. Translated, it gives CSVAARENTGELFF.

This clonotype came up many times. V is TRBV6-1 and J is TRBJ2-2; 10 bases match TRBD2. Germline CDR1 MNHNS, CDR2 SASEGT. Trimming at V came to 5 bases and at J to 1 base, leaving 16 bases not matched to a gene. The CDR3 loop spans 20 amino acids. The CDR3 nucleotides read TGTGCCAGCAGTAATCTAGGGGGACTAGCGACTAATAGGAACACCGGGGAGCTGTTTTTT. Protein product: CASSNLGGLATNRNTGELFF.

At least ten counts were recorded for this clonotype. The CDR3: CASSYRHNTEAFF. CDR3 DNA sequence: TGTGCCAGCAGTTACAGGCATAACACTGAAGCTTTCTTT. The chain couples TRBV6-5 to TRBJ1-1; D call uncertain. There are 13 residues in the CDR3. V shed 2 bases and J shed 2 bases, with 6 bases lying between them. Germline V gives CDR1 MNHEY, CDR2 SVGAGI.